This TCR beta chain was identified during a study of blood T cell repertoires in COVID-19. Overall study context: Sources were T cells, B-cell-depleted T cells, or PBMCs; the material itself was cDNA or gDNA.

One Seattle source followed patients from active infection through their disease course. In the study's own analysis: Estimated nucleated cell counts came from reference gene primer amplification. Generated by immunoSEQ multiplex PCR, the TCRdb table keeps only in-frame clones and is missing some. D and trimming come from the DNA, and the V and J calls and clone size come from that table. The sample yields roughly 100,000 clones, about nine tenths seen once. CDR3 size: 16 residues. Deletions cut 0 bases from V and 7 bases from J, with 15 bases between. The germline gives CDR1 MGHRA, CDR2 YSYEKL. The receptor was isolated from a woman aged 45-59 years with COVID-19, enrolled during active disease. V gene TRBV4-1 combines with J gene TRBJ1-4; TRBD1 is a possible D gene (6 bases). What was sequenced was peripheral blood. The CDR3 loop is CASSQELWQGSEKLFF. In DNA form, the CDR3 reads TGCGCCAGCAGCCAAGAATTGTGGCAGGGGAGTGAAAAACTGTTTTTT.